This T cell receptor beta chain stems from a study of blood T cell repertoires in COVID-19. Study overall: Samples came from the United States, Italy and Spain, spanning acute and convalescent COVID-19.

This table comes from immunoSEQ multiplex PCR, and its TCRdb copy is limited to in-frame clones, with some not included. In the table there are a few hundred thousand clones, approximately 90% of which are singletons. Germline CDR1 is SGHNT and CDR2 is YENEEA. Trimming removed 3 bases at V and 3 bases at J, with 8 bases between. The CDR3 is made up of 14 amino acids. Sequencing was done on a sample of peripheral blood. The TCR was taken from a woman aged 30 to 39 with COVID-19, enrolled during active disease. V is TRBV11-3 and J is TRBJ2-2; a possible D gene is TRBD1 (5 bases). This CDR3 is CASSFQGHTGELFF. The CDR3 DNA follows: TGTGCCAGCAGCTTTCAGGGCCACACCGGGGAGCTGTTTTTT.